This passage covers 18 T cell receptor beta chains from one sample sequenced in a study of blood T cell repertoires in COVID-19. Using immunoSEQ multiplex PCR, the repertoire was profiled, and TCRdb retains in-frame clones only, with some absent. The sample consists of approximately 60,000 clones, 75% to 80% of them appearing once. The sequencing input was peripheral blood. The receptors were gathered from a woman older than 75 with acute or convalescent COVID-19.

The V gene is TRBV7-2, the J gene TRBJ1-2, with a weak D call TRBD1 (6 bases). Between the trimmed V and J ends, which lost 1 base and 8 bases, there was a span of 17 bases. The CDR3 sequence is 15 residues long. The germline V gene has CDR1 SGHTA and CDR2 FQGNSA. The CDR3 sequence: CASSLDSAGARGYTF. The CDR3, as DNA: TGTGCCAGCAGCTTAGATTCCGCGGGGGCGAGAGGCTACACCTTC.

This clone has a handful of counts. The chain couples TRBV29-1 to TRBJ1-2; TRBD1 matches 7 bases. This CDR3 region has 13 residues. The J segment lost 3 bases and the V segment lost 4 bases, leaving 5 bases of the junction unmatched. CDR1 and CDR2 (germline): SQVTM, ANQGSEA. The CDR3 coding sequence is TGCAGCGTTGGCGACAGGGACGACTATGGCTACACCTTC. It translates to CSVGDRDDYGYTF.

The V and J genes are TRBV5-1 and TRBJ1-2, with no clear D. Germline V gene data show CDR1 as SGHRS and CDR2 as YFSETQ. V lost 3 bases, J lost 4 bases, and 13 bases lay in between. The CDR3 contains 14 residues. CDR3 loop: CASSSETGSYGYTF. The CDR3 DNA reads as TGCGCCAGCAGCTCGGAGACTGGGAGCTATGGCTACACCTTC.

This clone was counted many times. The CDR3 here is CASSPRLGRGASGNTIYF. Here the CDR3 DNA reads TGTGCCAGCAGCCCCAGGCTGGGGAGGGGAGCGTCTGGAAACACCATATATTTT. The chain combines TRBV4-2 with TRBJ1-3, with a possible D match to TRBD1 (5 bases). The CDR3 is 18 residues long. V dropped 4 bases and J dropped 1 base, with 20 bases sitting between them. CDR1 and CDR2 (germline): LGHNA, YNFKEQ.

This chain joins TRBV6-2 or TRBV6-3 and TRBJ1-4; a possible D gene is TRBD1 (6 bases). The CDR3 spans 15 residues. Germline CDR1 is MNHEY and CDR2 is SVGEGT. Trimming cost V 4 bases and J 3 bases, with 12 bases left between them. Here the CDR3 reads CASSSPDSANEKLFF. CDR3 bases: TGTGCCAGCAGTTCCCCGGACAGTGCTAATGAAAAACTGTTTTTT.

The rearrangement joins TRBV28 to TRBJ2-5; 10 positions agree with TRBD2. Unmatched junction bases numbered 7, after V lost 2 bases and J lost 1 base. Germline V gene sequence: CDR1 MDHEN, CDR2 SYDVKM. The CDR3 consists of 17 residues. The CDR3: CASSLGGSGRIQETQYF. Here the CDR3 DNA reads TGTGCCAGCAGTTTAGGGGGTAGCGGGAGGATCCAAGAGACCCAGTACTTC.

This clone has just a few counts. This chain uses TRBV19 with TRBJ1-5; a weak D match, TRBD1 (5 bases). The CDR3 is 17 residues long. The germline V gene encodes CDR1 LNHDA and CDR2 SQIVND (reference sequence). V dropped 5 bases and J dropped 0 bases, with 17 bases sitting between them. The CDR3 reads CASSQWRGRDSNQPQHF. CDR3 coding DNA: TGTGCCAGTAGTCAGTGGCGAGGCAGGGATAGCAATCAGCCCCAGCATTTT.

The chain combines TRBV19 with TRBJ1-2; D is unclear. V lost 1 base, J lost 3 bases, and 6 bases lay in between. The CDR3 has 13 amino acids. The germline gives CDR1 LNHDA, CDR2 SQIVND (reference sequence). The DNA of the CDR3 is TGTGCCAGTAGTATAGGGAGAGACTATGGCTACACCTTC. As protein: CASSIGRDYGYTF.

This chain connects TRBV7-6 to TRBJ1-4; a possible D gene is TRBD1 (5 bases). CDR1 SGHVS and CDR2 FNYEAQ come from the germline V gene. V lost 3 bases, J lost 0 bases, and 17 bases lay in between. The CDR3 is 18 residues long. CDR3 sequence: CASSFIGGEAATNEKLFF. The DNA for the CDR3 is TGTGCCAGCAGCTTCATTGGAGGGGAGGCTGCAACTAATGAAAAACTGTTTTTT.

This clone was detected a few times. This same CDR3 is encoded by further DNA sequences in the sample. This rearrangement joins TRBV20-1 to TRBJ1-2, with 9 bases aligning to TRBD1. Germline-derived CDR1 and CDR2 are DFQATT and SNEGSKA (reference sequence). The V gene end was trimmed by 3 bases and the J gene end by 7 bases; junction bases not matched to a gene: 3. This CDR3 has 12 residues. CDR3 loop: CSASATGGGYTF. The DNA for the CDR3 is TGCAGTGCTAGTGCGACAGGGGGTGGCTACACCTTC.

The CDR3 is CASRLTEISNQPQHF. The CDR3 DNA is TGTGCCAGCAGGTTAACAGAGATTAGCAATCAGCCCCAGCATTTT. The chain couples TRBV6-5 to TRBJ1-5; D remains ambiguous. The germline V and J ends were trimmed by 6 bases and 0 bases, with 12 bases remaining between them. The CDR3 spans 15 residues. Looked up from germline, CDR1 is MNHEY and CDR2 is SVGAGI.

The chain links TRBV6-6 to TRBJ1-1, with D possibly being TRBD1 (6 bases). Germline V gene sequence: CDR1 MNHNY, CDR2 SVGAGI (reference sequence). Trimming took 5 bases from V and 2 from J, leaving 12 bases between them. The CDR3 is 14 amino acids. The CDR3 is CASSPDSLNTEAFF. The CDR3 nucleotides read TGTGCCAGCAGTCCGGACAGTCTAAACACTGAAGCTTTCTTT.

This clone was seen a few times. This CDR3 is also generated by other DNA sequences in the sample. The chain is built from TRBV6-4 and TRBJ1-1; D might be TRBD1 (5 bases). V gave up 4 bases and J gave up 6 bases, with 21 bases separating them. The germline V gene has CDR1 MRHNA and CDR2 SNTAGT. The CDR3 extends over 16 amino acids. The CDR3 DNA follows: TGTGCCAGCAGTGCCGCCGCCGGGCCTCAAGGGGCTGAAGCTTTCTTT. Amino acids: CASSAAAGPQGAEAFF.

This chain uses TRBV2 with TRBJ2-3; tentative D call: TRBD2 (5 bases). Trimming pared 7 bases from V and 5 bases from J, leaving 13 bases between. CDR3 length: 13 amino acids. The germline gives CDR1 SNHLY, CDR2 FYNNEI. CDR3 in amino acids: CASTGLRGDTQYF. CDR3 sequence (DNA): TGTGCCAGCACGGGGTTGCGAGGAGATACGCAGTATTTT.

The rearrangement uses TRBV4-3 and TRBJ2-7; TRBD1 aligns across 8 bases. Germline CDR1 is LGHNA and CDR2 is YSLEER. The V gene end was trimmed by 0 bases and the J gene end by 5 bases; junction bases not matched to a gene: 9. CDR3 length equals 16 residues. CDR3 residues: CASSQEGGQGLHEQYF. The CDR3 DNA reads TGCGCCAGCAGCCAAGAAGGTGGACAGGGTCTCCACGAGCAGTACTTC.

The chain uses TRBV2 and TRBJ2-5, with 8 nucleotides matching TRBD2. The CDR3 consists of 15 residues. V lost 5 bases to trimming and J lost 4 bases; unmatched junction nucleotides: 9. CDR1 and CDR2 (germline): SNHLY, FYNNEI. The CDR3 sequence is CASSFPAGEGETQYF. In DNA, the CDR3 is TGTGCCAGCAGTTTTCCAGCGGGAGAAGGAGAGACCCAGTACTTC.

The chain links TRBV19 to TRBJ1-3; D is uncertain. The CDR3 has 17 residues. Per the germline V gene, CDR1 is LNHDA and CDR2 is SQIVND (reference sequence). V lost 7 bases, J lost 0 bases, and 19 bases lay in between. The CDR3 loop is CASTPPTYALSGNTIYF. CDR3 bases: TGTGCCAGTACCCCTCCGACATACGCGCTCTCTGGAAACACCATATATTTT.

This clone was picked up a small number of times. The gene calls are TRBV4-2 and TRBJ1-3; 8 bases fit TRBD1. With V trimmed by 4 bases and J by 1 base, 6 bases remained unmatched. Germline loops: CDR1 LGHNA, CDR2 YNFKEQ. The CDR3 runs to 16 residues. The CDR3 nucleotides are TGTGCCAGCAGCCGCGGACAGGGACCTTCTGGAAACACCATATATTTT. Amino acids: CASSRGQGPSGNTIYF.